This T cell receptor (beta chain) was retrieved from a study of T cell responses to AZD1222 COVID-19 vaccine. Repertoires were generated with immunoSEQ multiplex PCR, while TCRdb's copy carries only in-frame clones and drops some. Among about 150,000 clones listed, around 90% were seen once. The V end lost 5 bases, the J end lost 7 bases, and 16 bases lay between the germline ends. The germline gives CDR1 SGHDT, CDR2 YYEEEE. This CDR3 spans 13 amino acids. The sample in question was peripheral blood, obtained 28 days after the second AZD1222 dose. This TCR derives from an adult who received the AZD1222 COVID-19 vaccine. The chain joins TRBV5-6 to TRBJ2-7; no clear D gene. CDR3 amino acids: CASSEEPGPEQYF. The CDR3 DNA reads TGTGCCAGCAGTGAGGAGCCAGGCCCGGAGCAGTACTTC.